This T cell receptor beta chain stems from a study of T cell responses to AZD1222 COVID-19 vaccine. General study findings and limits: It was only a handful of AZD1222 recipients who were seropositive at baseline. CD4 TCRs associated with vaccination spanned spike, dominating at 160-218 and 743-854. Targeting of unmutated variant regions was reportedly seen in nearly half of spike-specific TCRs.

On this clone: Its antigen is unknown.

The CDR3 length is 16 residues. CDR1 is MGHDK, CDR2 SYGVNS, per germline. Between the trimmed V and J ends, which lost 0 bases and 1 base, there was a span of 10 bases. This table comes from immunoSEQ multiplex PCR, and its TCRdb copy is limited to in-frame clones, with some not included. The table records tens of thousands of clones, roughly nine tenths of them present only once. The V gene is TRBV25-1, the J gene TRBJ2-1; D is unresolved. This clonotype originated in an adult in good health. This material consisted of peripheral blood, taken on day 0 of AZD1222 vaccination. For the CDR3, the DNA is TGTGCCAGCAGTGAATATCGGTCGGAATCCTACAATGAGCAGTTCTTC. It is translated as CASSEYRSESYNEQFF.